This T cell receptor (beta chain) was sequenced during a study of identical twins. Study-wide findings and caveats: Model-predicted out-of-frame TCR alpha sharing fell below observed values in monozygotic twins.

This clonotype was detected a few times. What it recognizes is unknown. TCRdb reanalysed the 5' RACE reads using MiXCR and keeps one entry per CDR3 protein. This sample yields 1.5 million to 2 million distinct CDR3 sequences, of which about 32% are seen a single time; more than 0.25% belongs to the top ten. The CDR3 contains 15 residues. The ends lost 6 bases at V and 4 bases at J; junction bases unmatched: 10. CDR1 LGHDT and CDR2 YNNKEL come from the germline V gene (reference sequence). Sequencing input: cord blood. The chain joins TRBV3-1 to TRBJ2-3, with TRBD2 matching over 7 bases. The source of this sequence is a newborn girl in good health. CDR3 bases: TGTGCCAGCAGTCTTAATGCGGGGGTAGCAGATACGCAGTATTTT. It yields the protein CASSLNAGVADTQYF.